This record covers a single TCR beta chain. The sample originates from a study of human T cells and chemical hapten exposure. Specified time point: patch test 3, about 24 weeks after DPC sensitization. Treatment reported: therapeutic diphenylcyclopropenone sensitization with weekly scalp DPC. V lost 0 bases, J lost 5 bases, and 6 bases lay in between. The CDR3 loop spans 13 amino acids. Germline CDR1 is SGHRS and CDR2 is YFSETQ. TCRdb called the RACE reads again in MiXCR, with one record for every CDR3 protein. The sample lists roughly 60,000 distinct CDR3 sequences, approximately 13% occurring once. The specimen was whole blood, collected in connection with sensitization to the hapten diphenylcyclopropenone (DPC). The source of this sequence is a man aged 30 to 39 with alopecia areata. Some clones in this sample may be carry-over from other donors' samples. The gene calls are TRBV5-1 and TRBJ1-5; weak D call: TRBD1 (5 bases). Here the CDR3 DNA reads TGCGCCAGCAGCTTGGGGGGCGATCAGCCCCAGCATTTT. Translating it yields CASSLGGDQPQHF.